This T cell receptor (beta chain) derives from a study of OX40 agonist ivuxolimab in advanced cancers. As for the study in general: Intravenous ivuxolimab was administered to patients every 2 weeks at 0.01 to 10 mg/kg. Recorded diagnoses for dose-escalation patients were hepatocellular carcinoma, melanoma, renal cell or head and neck cancer. Broader study findings: More expanded clones were found, on average, in CD8+ than in CD4+ T cells.

As concerns this clone: Its specificity is not known.

Trimming took off 0 bases at V and 11 bases at J, with 7 bases between the two ends. CDR1 and CDR2 from the germline V gene are LNHDA and SQIVND (reference sequence). The CDR3 covers 11 residues. TCRdb's table, derived via immunoSEQ multiplex PCR, lists solely in-frame clones and lacks some. The sample records 79,000 or so clones, 85% being singletons. Enrollment shut out patients with autoimmune disease history or systemic immunosuppression. The origin of this receptor is an adult with an advanced solid tumor such as melanoma, head and neck, liver or kidney cancer. The chain carries TRBV19 and TRBJ1-1; D gene uncertain. This material consisted of CD4+ or CD8+ T cells sorted from blood, taken in a trial of the OX40 agonist ivuxolimab. Here the CDR3 DNA reads TGTGCCAGTAGTATAGATCGCCAGGCTTTCTTT. Translating gives CASSIDRQAFF.